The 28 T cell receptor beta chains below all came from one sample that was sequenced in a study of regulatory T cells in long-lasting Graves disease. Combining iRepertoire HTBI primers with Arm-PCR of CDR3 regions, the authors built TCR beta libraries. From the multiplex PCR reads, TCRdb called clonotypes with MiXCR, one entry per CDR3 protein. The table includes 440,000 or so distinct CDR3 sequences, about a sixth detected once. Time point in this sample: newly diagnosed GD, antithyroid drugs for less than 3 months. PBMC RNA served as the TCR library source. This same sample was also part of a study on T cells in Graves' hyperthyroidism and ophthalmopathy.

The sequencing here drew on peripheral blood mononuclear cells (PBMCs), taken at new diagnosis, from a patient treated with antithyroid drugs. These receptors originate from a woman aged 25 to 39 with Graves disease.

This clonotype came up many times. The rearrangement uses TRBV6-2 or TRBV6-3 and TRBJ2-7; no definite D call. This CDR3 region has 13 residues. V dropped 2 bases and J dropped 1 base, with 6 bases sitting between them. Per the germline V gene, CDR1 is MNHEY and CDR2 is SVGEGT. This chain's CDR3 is CASSYRSSYEQYF. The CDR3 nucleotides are TGTGCCAGCAGTTACCGCTCTTCCTACGAGCAGTACTTC.

The CDR3 DNA reads TGTGCCAGCAGCGTCGGGACTAGCGGTTACAATGAGCAGTTCTTC. Translation: CASSVGTSGYNEQFF. The chain couples TRBV7-2 to TRBJ2-1, with 11 bases aligning to TRBD2. This CDR3 has 15 residues. CDR1 is SGHTA and CDR2 is FQGNSA in the germline V gene. V gave up 5 bases and J gave up 4 bases; unmatched junction bases: 4.

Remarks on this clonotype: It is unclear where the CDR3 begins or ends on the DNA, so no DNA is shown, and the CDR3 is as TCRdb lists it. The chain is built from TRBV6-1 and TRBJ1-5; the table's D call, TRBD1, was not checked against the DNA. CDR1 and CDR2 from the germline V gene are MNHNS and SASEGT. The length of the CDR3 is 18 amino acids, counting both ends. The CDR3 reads CASSTSDRTHRANQPQHF.

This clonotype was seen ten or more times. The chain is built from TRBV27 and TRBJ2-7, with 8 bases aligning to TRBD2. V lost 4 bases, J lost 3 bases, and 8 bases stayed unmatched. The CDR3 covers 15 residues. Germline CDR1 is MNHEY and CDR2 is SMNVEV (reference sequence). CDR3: CASSSREALSYEQYF. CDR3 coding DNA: TGTGCCAGCAGTTCGCGGGAGGCTTTGAGCTACGAGCAGTACTTC.

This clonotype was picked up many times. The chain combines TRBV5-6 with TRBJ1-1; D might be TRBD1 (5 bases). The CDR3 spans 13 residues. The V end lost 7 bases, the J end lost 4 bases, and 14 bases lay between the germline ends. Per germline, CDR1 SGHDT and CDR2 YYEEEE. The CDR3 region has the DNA TGTGCCAGCCGTTTTGGGGGGTCCACTGAAGCTTTCTTT. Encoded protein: CASRFGGSTEAFF.

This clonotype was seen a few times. As DNA, the CDR3 is TGCAGCGTTGTCGGGTACAGGGAAACCAGCTCCTACGAGCAGTACTTC. Amino acids: CSVVGYRETSSYEQYF. The chain uses TRBV29-1 and TRBJ2-7, with D perhaps matching TRBD1 (6 bases). V was trimmed by 4 bases and J by 0 bases, leaving 19 bases between them. This CDR3 is built from 16 residues. Germline CDR1 is SQVTM and CDR2 is ANQGSEA.

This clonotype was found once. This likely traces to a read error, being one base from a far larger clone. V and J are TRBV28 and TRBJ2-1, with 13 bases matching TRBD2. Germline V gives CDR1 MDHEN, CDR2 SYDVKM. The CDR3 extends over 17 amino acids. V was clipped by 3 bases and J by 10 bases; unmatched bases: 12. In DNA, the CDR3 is TGTGCCAGCAGTTTCCTGCGGACTAGCGGGAGAGGTCGCGAGCAGTTCTTC. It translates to CASSFLRTSGRGREQFF.

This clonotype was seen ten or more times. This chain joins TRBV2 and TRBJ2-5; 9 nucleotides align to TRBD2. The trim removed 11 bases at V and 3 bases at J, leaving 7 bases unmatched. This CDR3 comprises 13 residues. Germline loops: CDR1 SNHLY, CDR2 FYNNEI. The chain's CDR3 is CAGLLAGEETQYF. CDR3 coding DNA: TGTGCCGGCCTATTAGCGGGAGAAGAGACCCAGTACTTC. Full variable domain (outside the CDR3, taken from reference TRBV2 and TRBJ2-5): EPEVTQTPSHQVTQMGQEVILRCVPISNHLYFYWYRQILGQKVEFLVSFYNNEISEKSEIFDDQFSVERPDGSNFTLKIRSTKLEDSAMYFCAGLLAGEETQYFGPGTRLLVL.

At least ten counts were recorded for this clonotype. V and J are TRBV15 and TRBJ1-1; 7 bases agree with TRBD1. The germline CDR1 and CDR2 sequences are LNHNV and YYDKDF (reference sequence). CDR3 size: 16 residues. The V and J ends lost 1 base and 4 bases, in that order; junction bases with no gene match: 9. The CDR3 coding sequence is TGTGCCACCAGCAGAGCTACGACAGGGACGGGCACTGAAGCTTTCTTT. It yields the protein CATSRATTGTGTEAFF.

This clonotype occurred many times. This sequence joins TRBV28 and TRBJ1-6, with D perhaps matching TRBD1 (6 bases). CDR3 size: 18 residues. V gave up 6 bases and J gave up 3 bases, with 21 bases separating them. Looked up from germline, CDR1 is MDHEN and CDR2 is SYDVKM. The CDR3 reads CASRGGRGPYFYNSPLHF. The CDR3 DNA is TGTGCCAGCAGGGGGGGCAGGGGCCCATACTTCTATAATTCACCCCTCCACTTT.

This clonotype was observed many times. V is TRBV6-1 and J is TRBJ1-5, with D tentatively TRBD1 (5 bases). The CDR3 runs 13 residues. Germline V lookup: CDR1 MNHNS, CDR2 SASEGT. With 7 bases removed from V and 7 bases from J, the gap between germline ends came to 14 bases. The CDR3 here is CASTRRGRQPQHF. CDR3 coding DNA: TGTGCCAGCACCCGACGGGGGAGGCAGCCCCAGCATTTT.

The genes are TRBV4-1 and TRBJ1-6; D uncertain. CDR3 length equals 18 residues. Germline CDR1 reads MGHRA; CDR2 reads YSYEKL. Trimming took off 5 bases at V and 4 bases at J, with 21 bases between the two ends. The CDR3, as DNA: TGCGCCAGCAGCTCTACCCCCCTCGGGGTCTCATATAATTCACCCCTCCACTTT. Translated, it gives CASSSTPLGVSYNSPLHF.

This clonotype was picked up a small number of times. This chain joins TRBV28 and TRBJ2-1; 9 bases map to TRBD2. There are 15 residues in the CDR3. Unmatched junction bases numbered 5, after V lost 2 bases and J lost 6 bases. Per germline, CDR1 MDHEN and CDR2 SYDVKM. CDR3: CASSLRAGGGNEQFF. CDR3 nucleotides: TGTGCCAGCAGTTTAAGGGCGGGAGGGGGCAATGAGCAGTTCTTC.

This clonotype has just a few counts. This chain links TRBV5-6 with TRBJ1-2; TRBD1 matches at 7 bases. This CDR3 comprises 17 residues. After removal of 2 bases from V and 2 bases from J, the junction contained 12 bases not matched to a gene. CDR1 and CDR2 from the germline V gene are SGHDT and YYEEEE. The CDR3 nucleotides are TGTGCCAGCAGCTTTTACAGGGGCCCAACATCGAACTATGGCTACACCTTC. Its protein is CASSFYRGPTSNYGYTF.

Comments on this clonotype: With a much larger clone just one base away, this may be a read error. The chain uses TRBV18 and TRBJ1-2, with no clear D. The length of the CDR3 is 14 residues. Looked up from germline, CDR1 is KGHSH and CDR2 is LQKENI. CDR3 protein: CASSPTGGIYGCTF. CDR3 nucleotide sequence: TGTGCCAGCTCACCTACGGGAGGGATCTATGGCTGCACCTTC.

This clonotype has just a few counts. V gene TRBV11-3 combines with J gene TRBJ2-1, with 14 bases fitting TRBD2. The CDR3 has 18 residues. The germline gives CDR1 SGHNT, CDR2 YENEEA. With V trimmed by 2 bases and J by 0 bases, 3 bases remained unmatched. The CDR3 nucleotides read TGTGCCAGCAGCTTATCCGGGACTAGCGGGAGCTCCTACAATGAGCAGTTCTTC. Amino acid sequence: CASSLSGTSGSSYNEQFF.

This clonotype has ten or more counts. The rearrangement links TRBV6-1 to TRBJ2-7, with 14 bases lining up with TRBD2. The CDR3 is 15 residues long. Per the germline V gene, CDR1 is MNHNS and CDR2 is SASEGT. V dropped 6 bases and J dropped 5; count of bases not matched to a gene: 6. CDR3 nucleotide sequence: TGTGCCAGCAGCTCGGGACTAGCGGGAGCCAACGAGCAGTACTTC. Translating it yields CASSSGLAGANEQYF.

Here the CDR3 reads CAWSGAASNQPQHF. The DNA for the CDR3 is TGTGCCTGGAGCGGGGCGGCTAGCAATCAGCCCCAGCATTTT. This chain joins TRBV30 and TRBJ1-5, with D possibly TRBD1 on 5 matching bases. The CDR3 spans 14 residues. Looked up from germline, CDR1 is GTSNPN and CDR2 is SVGIG (reference sequence). V lost 3 bases and J 0 bases, leaving 9 bases between the germline ends. The full variable domain, with the rest looked up from reference TRBV30 and TRBJ1-5, is SQTIHQWPATLVQPVGSPLSLECTVEGTSNPNLYWYRQAAGRGLQLLFYSVGIGQISSEVPQNLSASRPQDRQFILSSKKLLLSDSGFYLCAWSGAASNQPQHFGDGTRLSIL.

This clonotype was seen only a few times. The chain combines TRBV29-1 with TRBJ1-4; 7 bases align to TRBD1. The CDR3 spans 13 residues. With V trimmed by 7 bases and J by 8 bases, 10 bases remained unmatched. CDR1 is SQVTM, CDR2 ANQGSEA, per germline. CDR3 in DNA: TGCAGCGCAACACAGGGGTACGGGGAAAAACTGTTTTTT. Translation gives CSATQGYGEKLFF.

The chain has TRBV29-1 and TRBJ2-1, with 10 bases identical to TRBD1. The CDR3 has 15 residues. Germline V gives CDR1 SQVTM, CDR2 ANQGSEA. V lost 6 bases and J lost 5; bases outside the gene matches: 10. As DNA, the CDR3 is TGCAGCGTGCCGGGACAGGGGTCAGGTGACAATGAGCAGTTCTTC. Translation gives CSVPGQGSGDNEQFF.

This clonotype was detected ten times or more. CDR3 region: CASSTSGTMGETQYF. The CDR3 DNA sequence: TGTGCCAGCAGCACTTCCGGGACGATGGGGGAGACCCAGTACTTC. The chain joins TRBV11-3 to TRBJ2-5, with D perhaps given as TRBD1 or TRBD2 (5 bases each). CDR1 and CDR2 (germline): SGHNT, YENEEA. The ends were cut back, 5 bases at V and 5 bases at J, with 18 bases in the middle. This CDR3 region has 15 residues.

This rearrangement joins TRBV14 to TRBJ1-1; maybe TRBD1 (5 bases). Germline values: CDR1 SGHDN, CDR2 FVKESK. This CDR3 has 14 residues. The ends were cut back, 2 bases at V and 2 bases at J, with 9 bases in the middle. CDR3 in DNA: TGTGCCAGCAGCCAAACAGGCTCAAACACTGAAGCTTTCTTT. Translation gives CASSQTGSNTEAFF.

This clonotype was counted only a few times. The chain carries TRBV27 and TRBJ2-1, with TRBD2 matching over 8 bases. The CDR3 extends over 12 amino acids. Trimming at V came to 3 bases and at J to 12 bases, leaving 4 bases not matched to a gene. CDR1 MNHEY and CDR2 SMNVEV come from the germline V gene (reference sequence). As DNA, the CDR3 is TGTGCCAGCAGTTTCTCTCGGGGGGGGCAGTTCTTC. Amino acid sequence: CASSFSRGGQFF.

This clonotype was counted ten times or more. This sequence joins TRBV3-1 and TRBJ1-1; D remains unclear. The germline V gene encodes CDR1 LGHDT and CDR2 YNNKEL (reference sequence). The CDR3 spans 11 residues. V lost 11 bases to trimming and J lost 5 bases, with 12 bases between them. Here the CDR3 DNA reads TGTGCCGCATGGGGAGGGACTGAAGCTTTCTTT. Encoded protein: CAAWGGTEAFF. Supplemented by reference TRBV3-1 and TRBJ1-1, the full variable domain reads DTAVSQTPKYLVTQMGNDKSIKCEQNLGHDTMYWYKQDSKKFLKIMFSYNNKELIINETVPNRFSPKSPDKAHLNLHINSLELGDSAVYFCAAWGGTEAFFGQGTRLTVV.

This CDR3 is CASRRQGAGGNEKLFF. CDR3 bases: TGTGCCAGTCGAAGACAGGGGGCAGGCGGGAATGAAAAACTGTTTTTT. V gene TRBV19 combines with J gene TRBJ1-4, with 10 bases aligning to TRBD1. Germline assignment: CDR1 LNHDA and CDR2 SQIVND (reference sequence). V lost 8 bases, J lost 5 bases, and 11 bases stayed unmatched. This CDR3 spans 16 amino acids.

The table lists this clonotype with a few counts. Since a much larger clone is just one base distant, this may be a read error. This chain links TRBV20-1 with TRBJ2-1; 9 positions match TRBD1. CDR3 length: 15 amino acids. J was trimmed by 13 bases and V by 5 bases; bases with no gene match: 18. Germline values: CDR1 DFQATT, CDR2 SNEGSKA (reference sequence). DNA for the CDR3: TGCAGTGCTGCGGAGGGACAGGGTTTGAGCGGGACCCAGTTCTTC. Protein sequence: CSAAEGQGLSGTQFF.

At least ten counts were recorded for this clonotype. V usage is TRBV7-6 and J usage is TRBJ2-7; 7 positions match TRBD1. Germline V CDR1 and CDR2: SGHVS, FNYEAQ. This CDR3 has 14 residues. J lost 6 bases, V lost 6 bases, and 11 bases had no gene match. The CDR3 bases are TGTGCCAGCAGACTCGGGACAGATGCTCCCGAGCAGTACTTC. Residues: CASRLGTDAPEQYF.

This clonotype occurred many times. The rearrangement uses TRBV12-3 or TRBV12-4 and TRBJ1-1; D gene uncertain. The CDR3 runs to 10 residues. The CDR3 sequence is CASSRTEAFF. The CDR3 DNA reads TGTGCTTCGAGTAGGACTGAAGCTTTCTTT.